Sequencing of this TCR beta chain was carried out in a study of blood T cell repertoires in COVID-19. Assay: immunoSEQ multiplex PCR; the TCRdb copy retains only in-frame clones and omits some. The sample consists of about 150,000 clones, 88% of them appearing once. After removal of 10 bases from V and 4 bases from J, the junction contained 4 bases not matched to a gene. The CDR3 runs to 12 residues. Germline CDR1 reads SGHRS; CDR2 reads YFSETQ. The TCR originated in a woman between 65 and 79 years old with acute or convalescent COVID-19. The chain carries TRBV5-1 and TRBJ2-3; TRBD1 agrees at 9 bases. Sequences were obtained from peripheral blood. This CDR3 reads CAAGTGSDTQYF. Written as DNA, the CDR3 is TGCGCCGCCGGGACAGGGTCAGATACGCAGTATTTT.